This TCR beta chain derives from a study of T cells after yellow fever vaccination. TCRdb re-called the 5' RACE reads through MiXCR, storing one row per CDR3 protein. The table lists about 69,000 distinct CDR3 sequences, 5% to 6.5% of them singletons. This clonotype was detected many times. The TCR originated in a man younger than 30 who received the YFV17D yellow fever vaccine. The source was CD4+ T cells sorted from PBMCs, collected roughly 15 days after the first yellow fever vaccination.

The CDR3 DNA reads TGCAGCGTTGCCGGGACAGGGGGCGGCTACACCTTC. Translating gives CSVAGTGGGYTF. The gene calls are TRBV29-1 and TRBJ1-2; 12 positions match TRBD1. Germline V gives CDR1 SQVTM, CDR2 ANQGSEA. Unmatched junction bases numbered 2, after V lost 4 bases and J lost 8 bases. The CDR3 is made up of 12 amino acids.